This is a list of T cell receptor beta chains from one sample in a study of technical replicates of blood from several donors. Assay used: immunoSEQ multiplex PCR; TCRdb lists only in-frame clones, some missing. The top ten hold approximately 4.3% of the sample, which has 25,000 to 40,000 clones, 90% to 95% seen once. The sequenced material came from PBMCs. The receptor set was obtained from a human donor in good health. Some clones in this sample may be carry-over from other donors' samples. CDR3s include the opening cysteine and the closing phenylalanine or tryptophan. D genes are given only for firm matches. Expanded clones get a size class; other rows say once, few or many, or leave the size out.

CDR3nt: TGTGCCAGCAGCCCGGGACTAGAGGGGGGTACGCAGTATTTT
CDR3aa: CASSPGLEGGTQYF
d_gene: TRBD2
abundance: -
v_gene: TRBV4-2
j_gene: TRBJ2-3

CDR3nt: TGCGCCAGCAGCCAAGATCCGGGGCTAGCGAGCACAGATACGCAGTATTTT
CDR3aa: CASSQDPGLASTDTQYF
d_gene: -
abundance: -
v_gene: TRBV4-3
j_gene: TRBJ2-3

CDR3nt: TGTGCCAGCAGTTACAGGCAGGGGGGCTACGAGCAGTACTTC
CDR3aa: CASSYRQGGYEQYF
d_gene: -
abundance: -
v_gene: TRBV6-6
j_gene: TRBJ2-7

CDR3nt: TGTGCCATCAGTGAGAGTGCAGGGAATTACTACGAGCAGTACTTC
CDR3aa: CAISESAGNYYEQYF
d_gene: -
abundance: -
v_gene: TRBV10-3
j_gene: TRBJ2-7

CDR3nt: TGTGCCAGCAGCCCAGGGGTGTCTGGAAACACCATATATTTT
CDR3aa: CASSPGVSGNTIYF
d_gene: -
abundance: -
v_gene: TRBV6-5
j_gene: TRBJ1-3

CDR3nt: TGTGCCTGGAGTCCAGGGGCCCTCTTTGGCTACACCTTC
CDR3aa: CAWSPGALFGYTF
d_gene: -
abundance: -
v_gene: TRBV30
j_gene: TRBJ1-2

CDR3nt: TGCAGCGTGGGGTGGACAGGGGAGACCCAGTACTTC
CDR3aa: CSVGWTGETQYF
d_gene: TRBD1
abundance: -
v_gene: TRBV29-1
j_gene: TRBJ2-5

CDR3nt: TGTGCCAGCAGTTACGGAGCTAGCGGGAGAGAGACCCAGTACTTC
CDR3aa: CASSYGASGRETQYF
d_gene: TRBD2
abundance: -
v_gene: TRBV6-5
j_gene: TRBJ2-5

CDR3nt: TGCGCCAGCAGTGGGGGGCTGGAGACTAATGAAAAACTGTTTTTT
CDR3aa: CASSGGLETNEKLFF
d_gene: -
abundance: -
v_gene: TRBV10-1
j_gene: TRBJ1-4

CDR3nt: TGTGCCAGCAGCCGACAGGGCTATGGCTACACCTTC
CDR3aa: CASSRQGYGYTF
d_gene: TRBD1
abundance: -
v_gene: TRBV2
j_gene: TRBJ1-2

CDR3nt: TGTGCCAGCAGCTCCCGGACTAGCTACGAGCAGTACTTC
CDR3aa: CASSSRTSYEQYF
d_gene: TRBD2
abundance: once
v_gene: TRBV7-8
j_gene: TRBJ2-7

CDR3nt: TGTGCCAGCAGCTTGGTTTGGGACACCTATGGCTACACCTTC
CDR3aa: CASSLVWDTYGYTF
d_gene: -
abundance: -
v_gene: TRBV5-5
j_gene: TRBJ1-2

CDR3nt: TGTGCCAGCAGTCCCCGTTTATTGGGAGGGGATACGCAGTATTTT
CDR3aa: CASSPRLLGGDTQYF
d_gene: TRBD2
abundance: -
v_gene: TRBV9
j_gene: TRBJ2-3

CDR3nt: TGTGCCAGCAGTGCCCAGGCCATGAACACTGAAGCTTTCTTT
CDR3aa: CASSAQAMNTEAFF
d_gene: -
abundance: -
v_gene: TRBV25-1
j_gene: TRBJ1-1

CDR3nt: TGTGCCAGCATCCAGGGCGGGGGGAACACCGGGGAGCTGTTTTTT
CDR3aa: CASIQGGGNTGELFF
d_gene: TRBD2
abundance: -
v_gene: TRBV7-2
j_gene: TRBJ2-2

CDR3nt: TGTGCCAGCAGCTTAGCGCTAGGGGCAGCGGGAGATCTTGGGACCCAGTACTTC
CDR3aa: CASSLALGAAGDLGTQYF
d_gene: TRBD2
abundance: few
v_gene: TRBV7-9
j_gene: TRBJ2-5

CDR3nt: TGTGCCAGCAGCGTAGCCGCAGATACGCAGTATTTT
CDR3aa: CASSVAADTQYF
d_gene: -
abundance: once
v_gene: TRBV9
j_gene: TRBJ2-3

CDR3nt: TGTGCCAGCAGCTTCCTAGGACTAGCGGGAGCGGGCGAGCAGTACTTC
CDR3aa: CASSFLGLAGAGEQYF
d_gene: TRBD2
abundance: -
v_gene: TRBV13
j_gene: TRBJ2-7

CDR3nt: TGTGCCAGTCAGCGGGAGGGCCCTTACGAGCAGTACTTC
CDR3aa: CASQREGPYEQYF
d_gene: TRBD2
abundance: -
v_gene: TRBV6-5
j_gene: TRBJ2-7